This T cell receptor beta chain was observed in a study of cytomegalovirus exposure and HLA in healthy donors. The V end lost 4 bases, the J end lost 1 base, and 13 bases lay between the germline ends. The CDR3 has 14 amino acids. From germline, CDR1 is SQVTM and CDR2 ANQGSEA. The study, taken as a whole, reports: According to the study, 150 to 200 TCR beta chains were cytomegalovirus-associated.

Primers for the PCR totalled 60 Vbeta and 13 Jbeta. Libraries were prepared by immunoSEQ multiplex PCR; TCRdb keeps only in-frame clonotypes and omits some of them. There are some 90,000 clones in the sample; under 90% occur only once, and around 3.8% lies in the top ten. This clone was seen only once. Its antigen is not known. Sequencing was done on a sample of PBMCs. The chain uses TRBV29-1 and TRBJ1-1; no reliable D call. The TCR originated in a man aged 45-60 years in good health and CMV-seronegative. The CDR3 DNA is TGCAGCGTTGGCGATCGTCCTCCGAACACTGAAGCTTTCTTT. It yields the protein CSVGDRPPNTEAFF.